This record looks at one T cell receptor (beta chain) sequence and its context. This clonotype was detected only a few times. Its antigen is still unknown. Per-nucleotide qualities are absent, and no much larger clonotype sits a single base away. The data were taken from a study of blood T cells in healthy people across ages (dated by TCRdb to between 2015 and 2017). In the study overall: In model experiments, template switching captured about one uniquely barcoded TCR beta cDNA molecule for every two T cells. Using deep sequencing normalized with unique cDNA molecular identifiers, the study measured how TCR beta repertoire diversity changes with age. Donors were grouped into four age groups: young (average 16 years), middle-aged (less than 40), aged (about 60) and long-lived (approximately 81). To avoid experimental bias, donors of different ages were randomly spread across the sequencing lanes. For two donors (one aged 18 to 30 and one aged 80 or older), the study analyzed two additional independent replicas of 1 million unique cDNA reads from the same blood draw. The paper as a whole reports these results and caveats: Estimates of total diversity from one million sequenced T cells were regarded as lower bounds and underestimates. Compared with the aged group, more naive CD4+ T cells, fewer expanded clones and increased TCR diversity were shown by the long-lived group, suggesting age selection. Because profiling used bulk unsorted PBMCs, naive and antigen-experienced compartments could not be compared conclusively. As age increased, observed TCR beta diversity per million T cells dropped in a roughly linear way, and a significant reduction was already evident by age about 36. Observed TCR beta diversity correlated strongly with the percentage of naive T cells measured by flow cytometry. Because the CMV infection status of the donors was unknown, age-related changes in expanded clonotypes may potentially have been confounded.

The donors were 40 or so Caucasian individuals from Russia, aged about 6 to 100 years, who were systemically healthy. Each donor gave ten milliliters of peripheral blood, drawn into EDTA-treated Vacutainer tubes. Ficoll-Paque density-gradient centrifugation was used to isolate PBMCs, with at least 7 million per sample. Total RNA was extracted from PBMCs with Trizol reagent, with at least 5 micrograms obtained per sample. For every donor, an aliquot of PBMCs went through flow cytometry to measure the percentages of naive CD45RAhigh/CD27high T cells. Preparation of the library involved 5' RACE. Sequencer: Illumina HiSeq 2500. A second PCR of 7 to 11 cycles was performed with a sample-barcoded 5' primer and a J-beta primer mix. A template-switch 5' adaptor carrying 12 random nucleotides introduced a unique molecular identifier onto each TCR beta cDNA molecule. At least 2.5 million CDR3-containing paired-end reads were obtained from each sample. The Mint cDNA synthesis kit, primed by a TRBC-specific oligonucleotide, was used to synthesize first-strand cDNA from all RNA. Following uracil-DNA glycosylase treatment, a first 18-cycle PCR with universal primers M1SS and BC2_uni_R was performed on all cDNA. The authors' pipeline ran thus. For normalization, 1 million high-quality reads were randomly selected from each sample, with every read carrying a distinct molecular identifier. Instead of being binned into consensus sequences, reads with shared molecular identifiers were discarded. MiTCR, set to a Q25 quality threshold and the strictest error-elimination algorithm, was used for CDR3 identification, clonotype clustering and error correction. A nonparametric unseen species model with Euler transformation was used to estimate a lower bound on total TCR beta diversity. TCRdb reanalyzed the raw reads on its own, using fastp at Q25 for trimming and MiXCR for clone calling, and kept in-frame beta chains. Every CDR3 protein is listed once, alongside the most common genes and DNA of its rows. Here the V and J calls rest on TCRdb's processing, not on the authors' analysis. This sample is represented by 1.5 million to 2 million distinct CDR3 sequences; roughly 50% of them were singletons. Approximately 2.1% of the sample rests with the top ten.

The receptor was derived from a woman in her thirties or forties in good health. The sample taken for sequencing was blood.

The CDR3 region reads CAGSGQGNSGANVLTF. The DNA sequence is given as TGTGCCGGGTCCGGACAGGGGAACTCTGGGGCCAACGTCCTGACTTTC. The chain was built from TRBV7-9 and TRBJ2-6; a stretch of 9 junction bases matches TRBD1. Trimming takes 11 bases off V and 0 bases off J; junction bases not matched to a gene: 8. The germline V gene encodes CDR1 SEHNR and CDR2 FQNEAQ (reference sequence). Measured from the cysteine to the phenylalanine, the CDR3 is 16 residues long. The sequence is cut down to CDR3 DNA, 48 bases in frame from base 1. The CDR3 plus the reference TRBV7-9 and TRBJ2-6 genes for the other parts give the full variable domain: DTGVSQNPRHKITKRGQNVTFRCDPISEHNRLYWYRQTLGQGPEFLTYFQNEAQLEKSRLLSDRFSAERPKGSFSTLEIQRTEQGDSAMYLCAGSGQGNSGANVLTFGAGSRLTVL.